The clone carrying this T cell receptor (beta chain) was detected once. Scientists sequenced DNA from unsorted PBMC on ten immunoSEQ deep assay plates. Here immunoSEQ multiplex PCR was the method, and the copy in TCRdb shows in-frame clones only, minus some. The sample contains about 460,000 clones, more than 70% of which appear only once. Between the trimmed V and J ends, which lost 3 bases and 7 bases, there was a span of 11 bases. The CDR3 has 12 amino acids. Germline lookup yields CDR1 GTSNPN and CDR2 SVGIG (reference sequence). The sample comes from a study of shared clonotypes between healthy human individuals. Study context: The people who gave samples were a couple of women and three men aged 18 to 49.

Specimen: PBMCs. This receptor was taken from a woman in her forties in good health. Some clones in this sample may be carry-over from other donors' samples. The chain combines TRBV30 with TRBJ2-3; D unresolved. The CDR3 loop is CAWRVRSHTQYF. The DNA for the CDR3 is TGTGCCTGGAGGGTGCGATCTCATACGCAGTATTTT.